This T cell receptor beta chain was recovered during a study of blood T cell repertoires in COVID-19. Recruitment covered about two dozen US areas and drew participants whose ages spanned 18 to 89 years. Cohorts were based on clinical histories the participants reported. Study processing details: For nucleated cells, counts were estimated from reference gene primer amplification. Generated by immunoSEQ multiplex PCR, the TCRdb table keeps only in-frame clones and is missing some. That table supplies the V and J calls and clone size; D and trimming were determined from the DNA. Of about 400,000 clones in the sample, more than 75% are singletons; the top ten hold about 9.4%. V gave up 5 bases and J gave up 13 bases; unmatched junction bases: 10. The CDR3 totals 12 residues.

Material for sequencing was PBMCs or T cells enriched from blood (not recorded which). This sequence originates from a woman between 45 and 60 years old who had recovered from COVID-19. The chain links TRBV12-3 or TRBV12-4 to TRBJ2-7, with 8 bases that match TRBD1. CDR3 bases: TGTGCCAGCAGTCGACAGGGGCCGCAGCGATACTTC. Amino acid sequence: CASSRQGPQRYF.